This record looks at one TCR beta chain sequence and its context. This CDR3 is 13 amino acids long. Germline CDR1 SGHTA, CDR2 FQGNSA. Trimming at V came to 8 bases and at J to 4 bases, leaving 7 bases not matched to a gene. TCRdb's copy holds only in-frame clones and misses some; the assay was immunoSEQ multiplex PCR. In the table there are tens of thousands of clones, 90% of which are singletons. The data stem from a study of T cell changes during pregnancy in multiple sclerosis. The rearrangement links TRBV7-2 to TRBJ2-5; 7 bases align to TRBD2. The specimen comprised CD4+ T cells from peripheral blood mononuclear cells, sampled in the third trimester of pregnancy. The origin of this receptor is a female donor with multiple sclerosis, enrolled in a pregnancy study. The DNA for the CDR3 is TGTGCCAGCGGCGGTGGACTAGGAGAGACCCAGTACTTC. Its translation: CASGGGLGETQYF.